This TCR beta chain was found in a study of Ad26.COV2.S vaccination and SARS-CoV-2 variants. Study-level information: The donor was enrolled in the Ad26.COV2.S arm of the COV1001 trial. Whole-study results and caveats: People given the vaccine had a wider spike-specific TCR breadth than placebo recipients did. Reportedly, after vaccination the spike-specific CD8+ and CD4+ T cell responses displayed substantial breadth.

Profiled with immunoSEQ multiplex PCR; TCRdb holds only in-frame clones, not every one. The repertoire holds around 270,000 clones, with 87% as singletons. With regard to this clone: Its target is not known.

Regarding treatment: 19 received Ad26.COV2.S at low or high dose, single or two shots; about five received placebo; per-sample allocation not given. Sampling took place 63 days after the first vaccine or placebo injection. Immunization relied on an Ad26 vector, which expressed Wuhan-strain SARS-CoV-2 spike. Trimming took off 3 bases at V and 7 bases at J, with 19 bases between the two ends. Germline CDR1 SNHLY, CDR2 FYNNEI. This CDR3 spans 16 amino acids. This TCR was sampled from a person between 18 and 60 years old who received the Ad26.COV2.S COVID-19 vaccine or a placebo. The gene calls are TRBV2 and TRBJ1-5, with D possibly TRBD1 on 5 matching bases. This sample comprised peripheral blood, obtained in a trial of Ad26.COV2.S vaccine versus placebo. The CDR3 nucleotides read TGTGCCAGCAGTGAGGCGGGACTAAGGAAAGGACAGCCCCAGCATTTT. This translates into CASSEAGLRKGQPQHF.